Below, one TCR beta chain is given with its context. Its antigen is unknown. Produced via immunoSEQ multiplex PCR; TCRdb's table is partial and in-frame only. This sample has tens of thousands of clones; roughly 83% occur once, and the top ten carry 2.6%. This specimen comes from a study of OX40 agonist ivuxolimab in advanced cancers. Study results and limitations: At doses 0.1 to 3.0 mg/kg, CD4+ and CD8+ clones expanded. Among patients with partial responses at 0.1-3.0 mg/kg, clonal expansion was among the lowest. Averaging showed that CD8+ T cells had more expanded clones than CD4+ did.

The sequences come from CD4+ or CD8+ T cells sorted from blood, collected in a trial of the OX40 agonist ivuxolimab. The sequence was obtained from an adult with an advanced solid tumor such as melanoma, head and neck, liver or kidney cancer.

CDR3 loop: CAWSVRGNSPLHF. The DNA for the CDR3 is TGTGCCTGGAGTGTGAGGGGGAATTCACCCCTCCACTTT. V is TRBV30 and J is TRBJ1-6; D perhaps matches TRBD1 (6 bases). Between the trimmed V and J ends, which lost 0 bases and 7 bases, there was a span of 7 bases. CDR1 and CDR2 from the germline V gene are GTSNPN and SVGIG (reference sequence). The CDR3 consists of 13 residues.